This TCR beta chain was sequenced in a study of shared clonotypes between healthy human individuals. Per germline, CDR1 LGHNA and CDR2 YNFKEQ. V lost 3 bases and J 5 bases, leaving 14 bases between the germline ends. The CDR3 runs to 15 residues. Only in-frame clones appear in the TCRdb table, and some are missing; sequencing was by immunoSEQ multiplex PCR. The sample consists of about 2.3 million clones, 90% to 95% of them appearing once. The sample comprised naive CD4+ T cells from PBMCs. Subset in this sample: CD45RA+ positively selected. This sequence originates from a man younger than 35 in good health. Some clones in this sample may be carry-over from other donors' samples. The rearrangement uses TRBV4-2 and TRBJ2-1; D possibly corresponds to TRBD2 (5 bases). This chain's CDR3 is CASSHLRGGDNEQFF. The CDR3 DNA is TGTGCCAGCAGCCATCTCCGAGGAGGAGACAATGAGCAGTTCTTC.